The 3 T cell receptor beta chains presented below share a single source sample, sequenced in a study of blood T cells in healthy people across ages. Then a second PCR, running about 7 to 11 cycles, was carried out with a sample-barcoded 5' primer and a J-beta primer mix. Via MiXCR, TCRdb re-called the 5' RACE reads, giving one row per CDR3 protein. The sample has hundreds of thousands of distinct CDR3 sequences, more than 50% seen once. The specimen sequenced was blood. The receptors were sampled from a man aged 35 to 55 in good health.

The chain is built from TRBV4-3 and TRBJ2-7; D gene ambiguous. Trimming removed 0 bases at V and 3 bases at J, with 12 bases between. Germline CDR1 reads LGHNA; CDR2 reads YSLEER. The length of the CDR3 is 15 residues. CDR3 residues: CASSQESTAIYEQYF. The CDR3 DNA sequence: TGCGCCAGCAGCCAAGAGAGTACAGCGATCTACGAGCAGTACTTC.

This clonotype was observed a handful of times. This chain connects TRBV7-9 to TRBJ2-7; 7 bases map to TRBD1. Germline CDR1 reads SEHNR; CDR2 reads FQNEAQ (reference sequence). J lost 1 base, V lost 5 bases, and 5 bases had no gene match. The CDR3 runs to 14 residues. Here the CDR3 reads CASSGQETSYEQYF. The DNA for the CDR3 is TGTGCCAGCAGCGGACAGGAAACGTCCTACGAGCAGTACTTC.

The chain employs TRBV5-1 and TRBJ2-3, with TRBD1 matching 9 bases. Germline V gene lookup returns CDR1 SGHRS and CDR2 YFSETQ. J gave up 4 bases and V 4 bases, and 7 bases lay outside the gene matches. This CDR3 contains 15 residues. The CDR3, as DNA: TGCGCCAGCAGCGTTTACAGGGGGCGGGCAGATACGCAGTATTTT. Amino acid sequence: CASSVYRGRADTQYF.